Below, one T cell receptor (beta chain) is given with its context. This clone's antigen is unknown. Base qualities are missing; no much larger clone stands one base away. The same CDR3 can be traced to other DNA sequences in this sample. The CDR3 spans 12 residues, from the cysteine through the phenylalanine. Only CDR3 DNA remains: 36 bases, in frame from the first base. CDR1 and CDR2 are drawn from the germline V gene: SQVTM, ANQGSEA. V is cut by 5 bases and J by 0 bases, and the space between the germline ends is 7 bases. This specimen comes from a study of shared clonotypes between healthy human individuals (dated by TCRdb to the early 2020s). With respect to the entire study: The cohort comprised a couple of women and a few men aged 18 to 49 years. Leukapheresis yielded between about 0.9 and 9.5 billion PBMCs per donor. For each donor, CD4 naive and CD4 memory were each given three plates, CD8 naive was given two plates, and CD8 memory was given one plate. To increase sequencing depth and limit assay-specific biases, different laboratories used diverse techniques to prepare libraries and sequence TCR repertoires. To estimate repertoire size and how much clonotypes are shared between individuals, the study performed deep sequencing of blood TCR repertoires from a handful of healthy adults. Summary of the overall study and its limitations: Because the study included only a small number of donors, the genetic and exposure-history diversity represented was limited. Compared with non-shared clonotypes, clonotypes shared by all four sorted-subset donors had higher generation probabilities. Even with the large sequencing depth, rarefaction of the sorted-subset datasets indicated that sequencing was incomplete. Pairwise subsampling led to the expectation that sequencing depth would affect the degree of clonotype sharing among donors. Approximately 5% of naive CD4, roughly 3.5% of naive CD8, 2.3% of memory CD4, and about 0.4% of memory CD8 clonotypes were shared across several donors. Naive subsets generally had larger estimated clonotype richness than memory subsets did. Sampling was restricted to blood, and TCR repertoires in tissue are likely to differ from TCR repertoires in blood.

CD8 naive samples were CD45RO-negative cells positively selected for CCR7, giving a CD45RA+CCR7+ population that excluded TemRA cells. Donors were healthy HIV-negative adults with no recently reported acute infections or vaccinations. Only Caucasian adults living in Nashville, Tennessee, USA were represented among the donors. Blood was obtained by leukapheresis, after which PBMCs were separated by Ficoll-Histopaque density gradient centrifugation and cryopreserved in liquid nitrogen vapor phase. Analytical flow cytometry was used to check the purity and quantity of each magnetically sorted T cell population. Genomic DNA was isolated from each sorted fraction and quantified by UV absorbance on a Nanodrop 2000c. Using the deep immunoSEQ assay, multiplex PCR amplified TCR CDR3 regions from genomic DNA. Extracted genomic DNA from each cell subset was distributed evenly across all wells of several immunoSEQ 96-well plates, and each plate was treated as a replicate. Each replicate PCR for sorted subsets received around 200 ng genomic DNA, equal to about 29,000 T cell genomes. The purified libraries were quantified using a Qubit 3.0 fluorometer, sized with a Bioanalyzer 2100, and then quantified again using the KAPA Library Quantification kit. Every immunoSEQ 96-well plate was sequenced on a separate single-read 150-cycle Illumina NextSeq 550 flow cell. Processing in the source paper ran as follows. The immunoSEQ output contained only junctional sequences without quality scores, so filtering could not match that applied to full-length reads. Sequences were annotated with PyIR, a Python wrapper for IgBLAST v1.9, and V/J genes and CDR3 were assigned using IMGT germline references. Any read was removed if the V/J assignment was weak (E-value above 1e-6), the CDR3 was missing, or the read contained stop codons, out-of-frame junctions, or ambiguous translated residues. V3J clonotypes were defined as sequences sharing an identical inferred V gene, J gene, and CDR3 amino acid sequence. The percentage overlap between two repertoires was calculated by dividing the number of shared unique clonotypes by the size of the smaller repertoire. Richness of each repertoire was evaluated using RTK rarefaction, the Chao1 estimator, and Recon v2.1 estimates of unobserved clonotypes. Generation probabilities for all TCRbeta clonotypes obtained by the gDNA method from a handful of donors were computed using OLGA. The table was pulled from immuneACCESS by TCRdb, which kept in-frame rearrangements only. Such tables lose some clones; where checked, under half of the loss comes from unresolved V genes, and the rest has no known cause. Clone size and the V and J calls come from that table; the DNA yielded D and trimming. The sample table shows millions of clones, and 85% to 95% are seen once. The biggest ten clones account for over 1.5% of the sample.

Rearrangement joined TRBV29-1 to TRBJ1-2; perhaps TRBD1 is the D gene, with 5 bases matching. The sequence was obtained from a man in his late teens or twenties in good health. Some clones in this sample may be carry-over from other donors' samples. The sequencing input was naive CD8+ T cells from PBMCs. The cell subset or site label corresponds to: CD45RA+CCR7+. The CDR3 protein: CSVRGANYGYTF. The DNA is TGCAGCGTTCGAGGGGCTAACTATGGCTACACCTTC.